The 22 T cell receptor beta chains below were found in one sample sequenced in a study of T cell responses to AZD1222 COVID-19 vaccine. Sequenced by immunoSEQ multiplex PCR; TCRdb stores in-frame clones only, minus some. The sample shows more than 250,000 clones, roughly 93% of them seen only once. The sample here was peripheral blood, taken on day 0 of AZD1222 vaccination. The receptors derive from an adult in good health.

The gene calls are TRBV24-1 and TRBJ1-2; 10 nucleotides line up with TRBD1. V shed 6 bases and J 4 bases; nucleotides not matched to a gene: 4. The CDR3 extends over 14 amino acids. Per the germline V gene, CDR1 is KGHDR and CDR2 is SFDVKD. CDR3 in DNA: TGTGCCACCAGTCCGGGACAGGGGTTCTATGGCTACACCTTC. Protein product: CATSPGQGFYGYTF.

The CDR3 region has the DNA TGCGCCAGTCGACTTGGGACAGGGGCTAACTATGGCTACACCTTC. This codes for CASRLGTGANYGYTF. This chain joins TRBV5-1 and TRBJ1-2, with 10 nucleotides matching TRBD1. V lost 8 bases, J lost 0 bases, and 7 bases stayed unmatched. This CDR3 has 15 residues. Germline V CDR1 and CDR2: SGHRS, YFSETQ.

The V gene is TRBV6-5, the J gene TRBJ2-6; D remains ambiguous. Germline V gives CDR1 MNHEY, CDR2 SVGAGI. This CDR3 contains 15 residues. Trimming removed 4 bases from V and 0 bases from J, with 7 bases in between. The chain's CDR3 is CASSFYTSGANVLTF. For the CDR3, the DNA is TGTGCCAGCAGTTTCTATACCTCTGGGGCCAACGTCCTGACTTTC.

This chain connects TRBV28 to TRBJ1-2, with 8 positions matching TRBD1. Germline V gene lookup returns CDR1 MDHEN and CDR2 SYDVKM. The CDR3 consists of 14 residues. Losses at the gene ends were 3 bases for V and 3 bases for J; bases not matched to a gene: 3. The CDR3 here is CASSLTGAYYGYTF. DNA of the CDR3: TGTGCCAGCAGTTTGACAGGGGCCTACTATGGCTACACCTTC.

The chain links TRBV5-1 to TRBJ2-5; 8 nucleotides line up with TRBD2. The germline V gene has CDR1 SGHRS and CDR2 YFSETQ. V lost 1 base and J lost 4; bases outside the gene matches: 3. This CDR3 has 14 residues. In nucleotides, the CDR3 is TGCGCCAGCAGCTTGACGGCGGGGGGAGAGACCCAGTACTTC. Amino acid sequence: CASSLTAGGETQYF. Full variable domain (outside the CDR3, taken from reference TRBV5-1 and TRBJ2-5): KAGVTQTPRYLIKTRGQQVTLSCSPISGHRSVSWYQQTPGQGLQFLFEYFSETQRNKGNFPGRFSGRQFSNSRSEMNVSTLELGDSALYLCASSLTAGGETQYFGPGTRLLVL.

This chain links TRBV7-6 with TRBJ2-2; perhaps D is TRBD1 or TRBD2 (5 bases each). Germline lookup yields CDR1 SGHVS and CDR2 FNYEAQ. V gave up 1 base and J gave up 5 bases, with 17 bases separating them. This CDR3 is 17 amino acids long. CDR3 DNA: TGTGCCAGCAGCTTAGTAATTATGGGGGTAGGAACCGGGGAGCTGTTTTTT. It yields the protein CASSLVIMGVGTGELFF.

CDR3 residues: CASIRDRGRGMDGYTF. CDR3 coding DNA: TGTGCCAGCATTAGGGACAGGGGGCGCGGGATGGACGGCTACACCTTC. This rearrangement joins TRBV2 to TRBJ1-2, with 12 bases matching TRBD1. Germline CDR1 SNHLY, CDR2 FYNNEI. The V and J ends lost 7 bases and 8 bases, in that order; junction bases with no gene match: 14. This CDR3 has 16 amino acids.

The chain has TRBV19 and TRBJ1-1; D unclear. The V gene's germline CDR1 is LNHDA and CDR2 SQIVND (reference sequence). There are 14 residues in the CDR3. Trimming took 5 bases from V and 0 from J, leaving 10 bases between them. The CDR3: CASSLQLMNTEAFF. CDR3 coding DNA: TGTGCCAGTAGTCTACAGCTTATGAACACTGAAGCTTTCTTT.

The chain links TRBV10-2 to TRBJ1-2; D perhaps matches TRBD1 (6 bases). The V end lost 6 bases, the J end lost 0 bases, and 17 bases lay between the germline ends. Looked up from germline, CDR1 is WSHSY and CDR2 is SAAADI. CDR3 length equals 16 residues. CDR3 coding DNA: TGCGCCAGCAGGGCCAGGGGACCAAATACTAACTATGGCTACACCTTC. Its protein product is CASRARGPNTNYGYTF.

This sequence joins TRBV30 and TRBJ1-5; possible D gene TRBD1, 5 bases. The CDR3 is 16 amino acids. Germline CDR1 reads GTSNPN; CDR2 reads SVGIG (reference sequence). Deletions cut 3 bases from V and 4 bases from J, with 19 bases between. Here the CDR3 DNA reads TGTGCCTGGAGGTACCCCGGGGGGGTGGGAAATCAGCCCCAGCATTTT. This translates into CAWRYPGGVGNQPQHF.

The chain employs TRBV9 and TRBJ1-5; D remains unclear. From germline, CDR1 is SGDLS and CDR2 YYNGEE. The CDR3 runs to 11 residues. Trimming pared 4 bases from V and 9 bases from J, leaving 8 bases between. The CDR3 coding sequence is TGTGCCAGCAGCCCCCGCGTGCCCCAGCATTTT. Its protein is CASSPRVPQHF.

The genes are TRBV7-8 and TRBJ1-2; TRBD1 matches at 7 bases. Germline trimming cut 5 bases from V and 7 bases from J; bases unmatched to any gene: 10. This CDR3 region has 14 residues. CDR1 is SGHVS and CDR2 is FQNEAQ in the germline V gene. The CDR3 sequence is CASSPRQGVFGYTF. CDR3 nucleotides: TGTGCCAGCAGCCCGCGACAGGGAGTTTTTGGCTACACCTTC.

J is TRBJ1-5 and V is TRBV10-3; no clear D gene. This CDR3 has 12 residues. Germline CDR1 reads ENHRY; CDR2 reads SYGVKD. V lost 3 bases, J lost 6 bases, and 6 bases lay in between. The CDR3 here is CAISEGGQPQHF. The CDR3 nucleotides read TGTGCCATCAGTGAAGGAGGTCAGCCCCAGCATTTT.

This CDR3 is CATSVDRIYGYTF. The CDR3 DNA sequence: TGTGCCACCAGCGTAGACAGGATCTATGGCTACACCTTC. The rearrangement joins TRBV15 to TRBJ1-2; D is perhaps TRBD1 (6 bases). Germline V gives CDR1 LNHNV, CDR2 YYDKDF (reference sequence). Trimming took 5 bases from V and 4 from J, leaving 11 bases between them. CDR3 size: 13 residues.

The chain recombines TRBV11-3 with TRBJ1-2; D not certain. Trimming cost V 5 bases and J 2 bases, with 15 bases left between them. Germline CDR1 SGHNT, CDR2 YENEEA. This CDR3 spans 15 amino acids. Here the CDR3 reads CASSLTLHVNYGYTF. Here the CDR3 DNA reads TGTGCCAGCAGCCTTACCCTCCACGTAAACTATGGCTACACCTTC.

The chain recombines TRBV4-1 with TRBJ2-2; D uncertain. Trimming left V 2 bases short and J 8 bases short, with 15 bases between. Germline V gene data show CDR1 as MGHRA and CDR2 as YSYEKL. The CDR3 contains 15 residues. CDR3 residues: CASSQLSRNWGELFF. The CDR3 coding sequence is TGCGCCAGCAGCCAATTGTCGAGGAATTGGGGGGAGCTGTTTTTT.

V and J are TRBV7-9 and TRBJ2-5, with 8 bases matching TRBD2. This CDR3 contains 13 residues. The V gene's germline CDR1 is SEHNR and CDR2 FQNEAQ (reference sequence). Trimming at V came to 5 bases and at J to 3 bases, leaving 2 bases not matched to a gene. The CDR3 sequence is CASSPGGEETQYF. CDR3 nucleotides: TGTGCCAGCAGCCCGGGGGGGGAAGAGACCCAGTACTTC.

The chain couples TRBV12-3 or TRBV12-4 to TRBJ2-7; a possible D gene is TRBD2 (6 bases). The CDR3 is made up of 13 amino acids. The V and J ends lost 3 bases and 1 base respectively, with 7 bases between them. CDR3 protein: CASSFAGSYEQYF. DNA for the CDR3: TGTGCCAGCAGTTTCGCGGGGTCCTACGAGCAGTACTTC.

The V call is TRBV2, the J call TRBJ1-1, with D hard to call. In germline, CDR1 is SNHLY, CDR2 FYNNEI. This CDR3 region has 14 residues. With 6 bases removed from V and 0 bases from J, the gap between germline ends came to 11 bases. This CDR3 is CASRPTGLNTEAFF. In DNA form, the CDR3 reads TGTGCCAGCAGGCCGACGGGTTTGAACACTGAAGCTTTCTTT. Using reference TRBV2 and TRBJ1-1 for the parts outside the CDR3, the full variable domain is EPEVTQTPSHQVTQMGQEVILRCVPISNHLYFYWYRQILGQKVEFLVSFYNNEISEKSEIFDDQFSVERPDGSNFTLKIRSTKLEDSAMYFCASRPTGLNTEAFFGQGTRLTVV.

This chain connects TRBV11-2 to TRBJ2-1; 14 bases fit TRBD2. Germline values: CDR1 SGHAT, CDR2 FQNNGV. V lost 1 base to trimming and J lost 5 bases; unmatched junction nucleotides: 10. This CDR3 comprises 19 residues. CDR3 region: CASSLAHRVGLAGDNEQFF. Here the CDR3 DNA reads TGTGCCAGCAGCTTAGCCCATCGAGTGGGACTAGCGGGAGACAATGAGCAGTTCTTC.

The genes are TRBV5-6 and TRBJ2-3; 12 bases agree with TRBD2. V was pared by 0 bases and J by 2 bases, with 10 bases of the junction left unmatched. This CDR3 contains 19 residues. Germline loops: CDR1 SGHDT, CDR2 YYEEEE. This CDR3 is CASSLDTSGRRVLTDTQYF. The CDR3 DNA sequence: TGTGCCAGCAGCTTGGATACTAGCGGGAGGAGAGTCCTCACAGATACGCAGTATTTT.

The chain employs TRBV7-2 and TRBJ1-2, with D perhaps matching TRBD1 (6 bases). The CDR3 has 11 amino acids. The V end lost 4 bases, the J end lost 6 bases, and 6 bases lay between the germline ends. The germline V gene encodes CDR1 SGHTA and CDR2 FQGNSA. In DNA form, the CDR3 reads TGTGCCAGCAGCTCAGGGGATGGCTACACCTTC. Protein: CASSSGDGYTF. Filled out from reference TRBV7-2 and TRBJ1-2, the complete variable domain reads GAGVSQSPSNKVTEKGKDVELRCDPISGHTALYWYRQSLGQGLEFLIYFQGNSAPDKSGLPSDRFSAERTGGSVSTLTIQRTQQEDSAVYLCASSSGDGYTFGSGTRLTVV.